What follows are 26 T cell receptor beta chains derived from one specimen sequenced in a study of blood T cell repertoires in COVID-19. Using immunoSEQ multiplex PCR, the repertoire was profiled, and TCRdb retains in-frame clones only, with some absent. There are approximately 200,000 clones in the sample; roughly 80% occur only once, and around 2.7% lies in the top ten. Sequenced material: peripheral blood. Receptor source: a woman aged 30 to 39 who had recovered from COVID-19.

This chain links TRBV6-5 with TRBJ2-2, with 9 bases aligning to TRBD1. Germline V CDR1 and CDR2: MNHEY, SVGAGI. The V gene end was trimmed by 6 bases and the J gene end by 7 bases; junction bases not matched to a gene: 6. The CDR3 totals 14 residues. CDR3 in DNA: TGTGCCAGCAGACCGGGACAGGGTAGCGGGGAGCTGTTTTTT. It translates to CASRPGQGSGELFF.

The chain combines TRBV5-5 with TRBJ2-4, with TRBD1 matching 7 bases. The V segment lost 2 bases and the J segment 5 bases; nucleotides outside the gene matches: 1. Looked up from germline, CDR1 is SGHKS and CDR2 is YYEKEE (reference sequence). The CDR3 is 13 residues long. The CDR3, as DNA: TGTGCCAGCAGCTTCGGGACAGAAAACATTCAGTACTTC. As protein: CASSFGTENIQYF.

Note on this clone: Other DNA variants within this sample encode the same CDR3. The chain recombines TRBV3-1 (or the pseudogene TRBV3-2) with TRBJ2-5, with D maybe TRBD2 (5 bases). This CDR3 has 12 residues. Germline assignment: CDR1 LGHDT and CDR2 YNNKEL (reference sequence). Between the trimmed V and J ends, which lost 1 base and 5 bases, there was a span of 5 bases. The CDR3 coding sequence is TGTGCCAGCAGCCAAGGGGAGGAGACCCAGTACTTC. It encodes CASSQGEETQYF.

The J gene is TRBJ2-1, the V gene TRBV6-4; TRBD2 agrees at 11 bases. The germline gives CDR1 MRHNA, CDR2 SNTAGT. After removal of 0 bases from V and 1 base from J, the junction contained 2 bases not matched to a gene. The length of the CDR3 is 17 residues. DNA for the CDR3: TGTGCCAGCAGTGACTCATGGACTAGCGGGTCCTACAATGAGCAGTTCTTC. This codes for CASSDSWTSGSYNEQFF.

The chain combines TRBV13 with TRBJ2-5; 12 positions match TRBD2. J gave up 2 bases and V 1 base, and 2 bases lay outside the gene matches. The CDR3 covers 16 residues. Germline-derived CDR1 and CDR2 are PRHDT and FYEKMQ (reference sequence). CDR3: CASSLVLAGGQETQYF. Here the CDR3 DNA reads TGTGCCAGCAGCTTAGTACTAGCGGGGGGACAAGAGACCCAGTACTTC.

The table lists this clone with a few counts. The genes are TRBV19 and TRBJ1-5, with no clear D. The CDR3 is 13 residues long. V was clipped by 6 bases and J by 5 bases, with 11 bases between them. From germline, CDR1 is LNHDA and CDR2 SQIVND (reference sequence). CDR3 protein: CASRSWGDQPQHF. Here the CDR3 DNA reads TGTGCCAGTAGAAGCTGGGGAGATCAGCCCCAGCATTTT.

The V call is TRBV5-1, the J call TRBJ1-5; no firm D call. V lost 0 bases and J lost 5, with 9 bases in between. CDR3 length: 14 amino acids. Germline CDR1 reads SGHRS; CDR2 reads YFSETQ. This CDR3 reads CASSLGPGDQPQHF. DNA for the CDR3: TGCGCCAGCAGCTTGGGTCCTGGAGATCAGCCCCAGCATTTT.

The chain combines TRBV28 with TRBJ1-5; no clear D gene. V lost 10 bases, J lost 4 bases, and 11 bases lay in between. Germline loops: CDR1 MDHEN, CDR2 SYDVKM. The CDR3 runs to 12 residues. As DNA, the CDR3 is TGTGCCACCCGGAGACGAAATCAGCCCCAGCATTTT. As protein: CATRRRNQPQHF. The full variable domain, completed using reference TRBV28 and TRBJ1-5, is DVKVTQSSRYLVKRTGEKVFLECVQDMDHENMFWYRQDPGLGLRLIYFSYDVKMKEKGDIPEGYSVSREKKERFSLILESASTNQTSMYLCATRRRNQPQHFGDGTRLSIL.

This clone was detected only once. J is TRBJ1-2 and V is TRBV15, with a tentative D call TRBD1 (6 bases). The CDR3 length is 14 residues. The V end was cut by 3 bases, the J end by 6 bases, with 14 bases between. Germline lookup yields CDR1 LNHNV and CDR2 YYDKDF (reference sequence). The CDR3 reads CATSSLSQGHGYTF. The CDR3 DNA follows: TGTGCCACCAGCAGTCTATCTCAGGGGCATGGCTACACCTTC.

This sequence joins TRBV5-6 and TRBJ2-5, with TRBD2 as a possible D gene (6 bases). The V gene's germline CDR1 is SGHDT and CDR2 YYEEEE. Trimming removed 2 bases at V and 0 bases at J, with 11 bases between. The CDR3 sequence is 15 residues long. The CDR3 protein is CASSFAWGDQETQYF. The CDR3 DNA reads TGTGCCAGCAGCTTTGCTTGGGGGGACCAAGAGACCCAGTACTTC. Full variable domain (rest looked up from reference TRBV5-6 and TRBJ2-5): DAGVTQSPTHLIKTRGQQVTLRCSPKSGHDTVSWYQQALGQGPQFIFQYYEEEERQRGNFPDRFSGHQFPNYSSELNVNALLLGDSALYLCASSFAWGDQETQYFGPGTRLLVL.

This chain uses TRBV2 with TRBJ1-1; 7 bases match TRBD1. This CDR3 is built from 14 residues. The V and J ends lost 5 bases and 7 bases, in that order; junction bases with no gene match: 10. CDR1 is SNHLY and CDR2 is FYNNEI in the germline V gene. The CDR3 is CASSKMGQGGEAFF. The CDR3 nucleotides are TGTGCCAGCAGTAAAATGGGTCAGGGGGGTGAAGCTTTCTTT.

This clone appeared once. The chain employs TRBV29-1 and TRBJ1-3; 7 nucleotides align to TRBD1. CDR3 size: 14 residues. Germline CDR1 is SQVTM and CDR2 is ANQGSEA. Germline trimming cut 6 bases from V and 0 bases from J; bases unmatched to any gene: 5. The CDR3 reads CSVPDRSSGNTIYF. The DNA for the CDR3 is TGCAGCGTCCCGGACAGGAGCTCTGGAAACACCATATATTTT.

This chain joins TRBV6-5 and TRBJ1-2; D is ambiguous. CDR1 and CDR2 from the germline V gene are MNHEY and SVGAGI. The germline V and J ends were trimmed by 5 bases and 8 bases, with 12 bases remaining between them. The CDR3 runs to 12 residues. Written as DNA, the CDR3 is TGTGCCAGCAGTCCAGGAACCCGGGGCTACACCTTC. Protein: CASSPGTRGYTF.

The chain combines TRBV9 with TRBJ1-1; D ambiguous. The CDR3 is 14 residues long. V was clipped by 0 bases and J by 5 bases, with 11 bases between them. CDR1 SGDLS and CDR2 YYNGEE come from the germline V gene. CDR3 sequence: CASSVAGRGTEAFF. DNA for the CDR3: TGTGCCAGCAGCGTAGCAGGACGAGGGACTGAAGCTTTCTTT.

This clone is a singleton in its sample. CDR3 DNA sequence: TGTGCCAGCAGCTTGGGGCGGTTGGAGGAGACCCAGTACTTC. Its translation: CASSLGRLEETQYF. The chain couples TRBV5-4 to TRBJ2-5; D unresolved. CDR1 is SGHNT, CDR2 YYREEE, per germline (reference sequence). There are 14 residues in the CDR3. The ends were cut back, 0 bases at V and 5 bases at J, with 11 bases in the middle.

The chain joins TRBV30 to TRBJ1-5; a weak D match, TRBD1 (6 bases). Trimming cost V 4 bases and J 3 bases, with 10 bases left between them. The CDR3 has 13 residues. From germline, CDR1 is GTSNPN and CDR2 SVGIG (reference sequence). The CDR3: CAWTGDNNQPQHF. The DNA of the CDR3 is TGTGCCTGGACAGGGGATAACAATCAGCCCCAGCATTTT.

The CDR3 sequence: CASSQEGGLLLYEQYF. The CDR3 nucleotides read TGTGCCAGCAGCCAAGAAGGAGGCCTACTCCTTTACGAGCAGTACTTC. The J gene is TRBJ2-7, the V gene TRBV4-2; TRBD2 might be the D (5 bases). The V end was cut by 0 bases, the J end by 4 bases, with 16 bases between. Germline CDR1 LGHNA, CDR2 YNFKEQ. The CDR3 contains 16 residues.

In this sample, this clone turned up once. J is TRBJ1-2 and V is TRBV27; perhaps TRBD1 as D (5 bases). The CDR3 spans 13 residues. V dropped 2 bases and J dropped 4 bases, with 8 bases sitting between them. CDR1 and CDR2 from the germline V gene are MNHEY and SMNVEV (reference sequence). The CDR3 bases are TGTGCCAGCAGTTTAACAGGCGGCTATGGCTACACCTTC. This encodes CASSLTGGYGYTF.

J is TRBJ2-5 and V is TRBV5-4; D possibly corresponds to TRBD1 (6 bases). V was cut by 0 bases and J by 1 base, with 10 bases left in between. The length of the CDR3 is 15 residues. Germline V gene sequence: CDR1 SGHNT, CDR2 YYREEE (reference sequence). The CDR3 sequence is CASSLAEGGQETQYF. The CDR3 coding sequence is TGTGCCAGCAGCTTGGCCGAAGGGGGCCAAGAGACCCAGTACTTC.

V and J are TRBV7-9 and TRBJ2-1; D is ambiguous. The CDR3 totals 17 residues. Germline loops: CDR1 SEHNR, CDR2 FQNEAQ (reference sequence). The V end was cut by 7 bases, the J end by 2 bases, with 21 bases between. CDR3 coding DNA: TGTGCCAGCACCAAATATGGTGCCGGAGCACCCTACAATGAGCAGTTCTTC. It translates to CASTKYGAGAPYNEQFF.

The V gene is TRBV2, the J gene TRBJ2-5; 9 bases fit TRBD2. CDR1 is SNHLY, CDR2 FYNNEI, per germline. The CDR3 consists of 14 residues. Losses at the gene ends were 8 bases for V and 1 base for J; bases not matched to a gene: 5. This CDR3 reads CASGETSGQETQYF. CDR3 coding DNA: TGTGCCAGCGGGGAGACTAGCGGCCAAGAGACCCAGTACTTC.

The rearrangement joins TRBV27 to TRBJ2-3; maybe TRBD2 (5 bases). Germline values: CDR1 MNHEY, CDR2 SMNVEV (reference sequence). V lost 3 bases to trimming and J lost 0 bases, with 13 bases between them. The length of the CDR3 is 16 residues. CDR3 bases: TGTGCCAGCAGTTTCCGGCTAGCCGTTAGCACAGATACGCAGTATTTT. It translates to CASSFRLAVSTDTQYF.

The chain carries TRBV12-5 and TRBJ1-2, with 9 nucleotides matching TRBD1. The CDR3 loop spans 18 amino acids. Germline-derived CDR1 and CDR2 are LGHNT and FRNRAP. V shed 3 bases and J 4 bases; nucleotides not matched to a gene: 15. The CDR3 sequence is CASGFLSGTGKAIYGYTF. The CDR3 nucleotides read TGTGCTAGTGGTTTCCTGTCCGGGACAGGGAAAGCGATCTATGGCTACACCTTC.

The chain couples TRBV18 to TRBJ1-3; TRBD1 might be the D (6 bases). The length of the CDR3 is 17 residues. CDR1 and CDR2 (germline): KGHSH, LQKENI. V lost 1 base and J lost 4, with 17 bases in between. CDR3 bases: TGTGCCAGCTCACCACAGGTCCAAGCAGGGGCCGGAAACACCATATATTTT. This gives the protein CASSPQVQAGAGNTIYF. Full variable domain (outside the CDR3, taken from reference TRBV18 and TRBJ1-3): NAGVMQNPRHLVRRRGQEARLRCSPMKGHSHVYWYRQLPEEGLKFMVYLQKENIIDESGMPKERFSAEFPKEGPSILRIQQVVRGDSAAYFCASSPQVQAGAGNTIYFGEGSWLTVV.

Here the CDR3 reads CAISSTSGAGTDTQYF. CDR3 nucleotides: TGTGCCATCAGCTCGACCAGCGGTGCTGGCACAGATACGCAGTATTTT. The V and J genes are TRBV10-3 and TRBJ2-3; tentatively, D is TRBD2 (5 bases). Trimming removed 6 bases from V and 1 base from J, with 17 bases in between. The length of the CDR3 is 16 residues. Germline-derived CDR1 and CDR2 are ENHRY and SYGVKD.

V is TRBV2 and J is TRBJ2-2; TRBD1 agrees at 7 bases. There are 15 residues in the CDR3. J was trimmed by 3 bases and V by 6 bases; bases with no gene match: 7. Germline CDR1 and CDR2: SNHLY and FYNNEI. CDR3 in amino acids: CASSRRQGYTGELFF. CDR3 nucleotide sequence: TGTGCCAGCAGCCGACGACAGGGATACACCGGGGAGCTGTTTTTT.